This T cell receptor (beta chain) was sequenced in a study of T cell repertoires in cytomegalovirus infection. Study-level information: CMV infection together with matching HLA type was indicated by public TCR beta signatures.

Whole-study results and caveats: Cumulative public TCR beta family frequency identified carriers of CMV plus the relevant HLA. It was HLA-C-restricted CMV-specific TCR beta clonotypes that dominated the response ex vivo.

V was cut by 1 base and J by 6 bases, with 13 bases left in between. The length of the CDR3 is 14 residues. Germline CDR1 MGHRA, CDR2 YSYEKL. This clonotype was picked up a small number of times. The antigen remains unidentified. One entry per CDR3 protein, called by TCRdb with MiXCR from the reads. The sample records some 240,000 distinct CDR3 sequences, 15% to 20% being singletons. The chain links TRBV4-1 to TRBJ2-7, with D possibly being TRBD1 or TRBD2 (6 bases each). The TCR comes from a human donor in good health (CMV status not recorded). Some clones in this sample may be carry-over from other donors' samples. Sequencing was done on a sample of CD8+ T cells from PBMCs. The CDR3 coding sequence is TGCGCCAGCAGCCAAGTCCTCGGGGGCGGCGAGCAGTACTTC. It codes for CASSQVLGGGEQYF.